Sequencing of this TCR beta chain was carried out in a study of T-cell memory formation after mild COVID-19 (dated by TCRdb to the early 2020s). The study in broad terms: TCR sequence clusters from the two donors were found to be largely donor specific. The cohort comprised two young, previously healthy adult volunteers, one female and one male. In two donors, T-cell clones that expanded and contracted after mild COVID-19 were tracked by sequencing TCRalpha and TCRbeta repertoires over time. Study-wide conclusions, independent of this receptor: The detection of some responding clones in pre-infection memory suggests that pre-existing cross-reactive memory T cells joined the SARS-CoV-2 response. From day 15 to 85, contracting clones showed balanced CD4/CD8 phenotypes, whereas a second wave of clones that expanded from day 15 to 37 leaned towards CD4+. The study covered only two mild cases, and larger cohorts including severe cases with pre-infection samples were considered necessary. Contracting CD4+ clones were located mainly in the CM and EM memory subsets, whereas CD8+ clones were found to be enriched in EMRA. SARS-CoV-2 specificity was not confirmed for the second-wave clones peaking on day 37.

Ficoll-Paque density gradient centrifugation was the method used to isolate PBMCs. The instrument given in TCRdb is Illumina NovaSeq 6000. TCRalpha and TCRbeta cDNA libraries were built by 5'RACE with constant-segment primers, adding sample barcodes and unique molecular identifiers. RNA was extracted from every sample with Trizol reagent. Libraries were amplified in two PCR steps, with a second sample barcode and Illumina TruSeq adapters added in the second step. Sequencing of the libraries was done on an Illumina NovaSeq, producing 2 x 150 bp paired-end reads. Per the original workflow: Reads were demultiplexed and collapsed into UMI-guided consensus sequences with migec v1.2.7. Using mixcr v2.1.11, the UMI consensuses were aligned to TRA and TRB V and J templates and assembled into clonotypes. Expanded or contracted clonotypes were those called significant by both edgeR and NoisET, with noise models trained on biological replicates. For edgeR calls, the thresholds were a false discovery rate-adjusted p below 0.01 and a log2 fold-change of 1. As an exploratory analysis of dynamics, max-normalized trajectories of the 1000 most abundant clonotypes were examined by PCA with hierarchical clustering. Separately sequenced CD4+ and CD8+ repertoires were used to assign a CD4 or CD8 phenotype to each responding clone. TCRdb reworked the public reads: Q25 trimming with fastp, MiXCR clone assembly, productive beta chains retained. Under each unique CDR3 protein, matching rows form one entry showing the most common genes and DNA. TCRdb, not the authors, supplied the V and J calls. A total of around 83,000 distinct CDR3 sequences appear in this sample, roughly 25% of them only once. The top ten clonotypes cover about 40% of the sample.

Concerning this clonotype: The antigen this receptor binds is unknown. Per-base qualities were not stored, and no clone one base away is much larger.

Measured from the cysteine to the phenylalanine, the CDR3 is 18 residues long. Just the 54-base CDR3 DNA is kept, in frame starting at base 1. V was cut back by 6 bases and J by 9 bases, leaving a gap of 27 bases between them. The germline V gene sets CDR1 to SGHTA and CDR2 to FQGNSA. The sequence joins TRBV7-2 to TRBJ1-6; a tentative D call is TRBD1 (5 bases match). The sequence came from a man aged 18 to 35 who had mild COVID-19 (a few samples of this study predate the infection). The sample titles of this study are shuffled in the database, so cell type and time point are left out; the donor was told from shared clones. The specimen was PBMCs or a T cell subset sorted from them (not recorded which). The CDR3 region: CASRSHLRGLLSGSPLHF. The DNA reads TGTGCCAGCAGGTCCCATTTGAGGGGCCTCCTCTCGGGTTCACCCCTCCACTTT. Reference TRBV7-2 and TRBJ1-6 genes cover what lies past the CDR3, so the full variable domain is GAGVSQSPSNKVTEKGKDVELRCDPISGHTALYWYRQSLGQGLEFLIYFQGNSAPDKSGLPSDRFSAERTGGSVSTLTIQRTQQEDSAVYLCASRSHLRGLLSGSPLHFGNGTRLTVT.